This TCR beta chain was captured in a study of identical twins' blood T cells. Notes on the study in general: Shared environment remains a possible cause of twin similarity. Even for out-of-frame TCRbeta, twins reportedly shared V gene usage much more than unrelated donors.

Per the study methods: Each donor had about 90,000 to nearly 500,000 clonotypes. TCRdb re-analysed the 5' RACE reads in MiXCR, keeping a single row per CDR3 protein. TCRdb, not the original authors, processed these V and J calls. The data show around 380,000 distinct CDR3 sequences, roughly 31% seen once. In this sample, this clonotype turned up a few times. Its specificity is not known. Sequenced input: PBMCs. This TCR came from a woman between 18 and 49 years old in good health.

DNA for the CDR3: TGCGCCAGCCTTACTAGACGCAATGAGCAGTTCTTC. Its protein product is CASLTRRNEQFF. V gene TRBV10-2 combines with J gene TRBJ2-1; a weak D match, TRBD2 (5 bases). The V end was cut by 8 bases, the J end by 6 bases, with 11 bases between. Germline V gene data show CDR1 as WSHSY and CDR2 as SAAADI. The CDR3 length is 12 residues.